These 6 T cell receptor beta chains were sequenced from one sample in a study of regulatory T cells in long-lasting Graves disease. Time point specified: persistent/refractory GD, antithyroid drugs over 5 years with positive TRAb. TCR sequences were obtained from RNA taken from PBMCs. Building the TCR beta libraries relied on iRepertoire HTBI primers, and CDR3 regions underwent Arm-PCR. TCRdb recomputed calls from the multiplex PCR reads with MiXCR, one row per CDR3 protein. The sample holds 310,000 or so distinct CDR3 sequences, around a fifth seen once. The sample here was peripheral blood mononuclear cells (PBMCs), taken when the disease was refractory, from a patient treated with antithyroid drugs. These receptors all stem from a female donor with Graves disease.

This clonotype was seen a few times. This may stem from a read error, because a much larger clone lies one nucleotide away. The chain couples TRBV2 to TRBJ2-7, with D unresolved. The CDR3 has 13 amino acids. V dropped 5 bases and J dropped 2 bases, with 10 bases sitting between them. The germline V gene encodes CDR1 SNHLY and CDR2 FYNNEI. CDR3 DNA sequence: TGTGCCAGCAGTTCCATGAGTGCCTACGAGCAGTACTTC. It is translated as CASSSMSAYEQYF.

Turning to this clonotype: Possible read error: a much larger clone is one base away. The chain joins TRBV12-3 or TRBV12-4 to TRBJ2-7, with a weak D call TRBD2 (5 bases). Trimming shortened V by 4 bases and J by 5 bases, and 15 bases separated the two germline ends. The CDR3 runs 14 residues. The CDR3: CASSSGYGGNEQYF. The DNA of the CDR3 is TGTGCCAGCAGTTCCGGATATGGAGGCAACGAGCAGTACTTC.

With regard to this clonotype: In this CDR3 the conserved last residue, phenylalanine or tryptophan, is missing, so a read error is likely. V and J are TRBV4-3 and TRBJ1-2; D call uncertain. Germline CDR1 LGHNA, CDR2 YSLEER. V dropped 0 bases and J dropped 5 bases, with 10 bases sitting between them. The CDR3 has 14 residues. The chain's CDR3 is CASSQDWTGYGYTL. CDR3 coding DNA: TGCGCCAGCAGCCAAGATTGGACGGGATATGGCTACACCTTG.

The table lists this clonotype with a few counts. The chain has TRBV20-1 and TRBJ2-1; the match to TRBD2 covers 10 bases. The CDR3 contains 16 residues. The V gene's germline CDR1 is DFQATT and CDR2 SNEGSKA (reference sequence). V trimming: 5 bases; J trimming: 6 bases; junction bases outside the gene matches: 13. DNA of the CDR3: TGCAGTGCTGGTCCGCAACTAGCGGGGCTGGGCAATGAGCAGTTCTTC. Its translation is CSAGPQLAGLGNEQFF.

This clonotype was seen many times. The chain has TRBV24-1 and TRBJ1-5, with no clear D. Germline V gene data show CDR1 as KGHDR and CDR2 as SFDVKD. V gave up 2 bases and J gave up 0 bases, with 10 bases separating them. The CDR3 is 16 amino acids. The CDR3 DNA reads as TGTGCCACCAGTGATTCTACAGATTATAGCAATCAGCCCCAGCATTTT. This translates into CATSDSTDYSNQPQHF.

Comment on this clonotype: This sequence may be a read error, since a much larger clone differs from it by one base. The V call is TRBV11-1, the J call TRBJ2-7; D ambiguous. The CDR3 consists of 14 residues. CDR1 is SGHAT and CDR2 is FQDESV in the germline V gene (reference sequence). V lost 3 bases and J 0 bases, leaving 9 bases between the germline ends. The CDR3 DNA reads TGTGCCAGCAGCTTTGACCGCTGCTCCTACGAGCAGTACTTC. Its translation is CASSFDRCSYEQYF.